A selection of T cell receptor beta chains follows, all from one sample in a study of blood T cells in healthy people across ages. TCRdb fed the 5' RACE reads into MiXCR, producing one record per CDR3 protein. The sample has almost 800,000 distinct CDR3 sequences, 55% to 70% seen once; the top ten hold 20% to 25%. Sequencing used blood. The receptors originated from a young man in good health. Both conserved end residues are part of each CDR3. The D gene is left open where the match is weak. The size field is filled for only some rows; it gives once, few, many or a size class.

>.|TRBV2|TRBJ2-3|13|.
CASRRVPTDTQYF
TGTGCCAGCCGCAGGGTCCCCACAGATACGCAGTATTTT
>TRBD1|TRBV7-2|TRBJ2-2|16|.
CASSPPGQGITGELFF
TGTGCCAGCAGCCCCCCGGGACAGGGAATCACCGGGGAGCTGTTTTTT
>TRBD2|TRBV6-1|TRBJ2-3|16|.
CASSATGTSGADTQYF
TGTGCCAGCAGTGCAACCGGGACTAGCGGAGCAGATACGCAGTATTTT
>.|TRBV4-3|TRBJ2-7|14|.
CASSHAQGSYEQYF
TGCGCCAGCAGCCATGCACAGGGTTCCTACGAGCAGTACTTC
>TRBD1|TRBV5-1|TRBJ2-3|14|.
CASSFPGQGDTQYF
TGCGCCAGCAGCTTTCCGGGACAGGGGGATACGCAGTATTTT
>TRBD2|TRBV20-1|TRBJ2-3|16|few
CSAIEPGLARQDTQYF
TGCAGTGCTATAGAACCGGGACTAGCTCGCCAGGATACGCAGTATTTT
>.|TRBV7-2|TRBJ2-3|14|many
CASSPQSVSDTQYF
TGTGCCAGCAGCCCCCAGTCTGTCTCGGATACGCAGTATTTT
>.|TRBV7-6|TRBJ2-5|14|.
CAGSFWGAQETQYF
TGTGCCGGCAGCTTTTGGGGGGCTCAAGAGACCCAGTACTTC
>.|TRBV10-3|TRBJ2-2|11|.
CAARENGELFF
TGTGCCGCCAGGGAAAACGGGGAGCTGTTTTTT
>TRBD2|TRBV20-1|TRBJ2-7|14|few
CSALIAGGSYEQYF
TGCAGTGCCTTAATAGCGGGAGGGTCGTACGAGCAGTACTTC
>.|TRBV28|TRBJ1-1|12|.
CASPSWKGEAFF
TGTGCCAGCCCCTCTTGGAAGGGTGAAGCTTTCTTT
>.|TRBV18|TRBJ2-3|12|.
CASSTLGDTQYF
TGTGCCAGCTCCACGTTGGGGGATACGCAGTATTTT
>TRBD1|TRBV3-1|TRBJ1-2|14|.
CASRPTGVNYGYTF
TGTGCCAGCAGACCGACAGGGGTGAACTATGGCTACACCTTC
>TRBD2|TRBV5-4|TRBJ2-1|13|.
CASSGGTSDEQFF
TGTGCCAGCAGCGGCGGGACTAGCGATGAGCAGTTCTTC
>.|TRBV12-3/TRBV12-4|TRBJ2-3|14|.
CASHGGVTGDTQYF
TGTGCCAGCCATGGCGGGGTGACCGGAGATACGCAGTATTTT
>.|TRBV3-1|TRBJ2-6|16|few
CASSQGNLPGANVLTF
TGTGCCAGCAGCCAGGGCAATCTCCCTGGGGCCAACGTCCTGACTTTC
>.|TRBV5-5|TRBJ2-6|19|.
CASSSPGSSLASGANVLTF
TGTGCCAGCAGCTCCCCTGGGTCGAGTCTGGCCTCTGGGGCCAACGTCCTGACTTTC
>.|TRBV5-1|TRBJ2-3|16|.
CASGWGGGTDTDTQYF
TGCGCCAGCGGGTGGGGTGGAGGTACCGACACAGATACGCAGTATTTT
>TRBD2|TRBV27|TRBJ2-3|15|.
CASRGLADNTDTQYF
TGTGCCAGCAGGGGACTAGCGGACAACACAGATACGCAGTATTTT
>.|TRBV15|TRBJ2-1|14|few
CATSRVGRAWEQFF
TGTGCCACCAGCAGAGTCGGTCGGGCATGGGAGCAGTTCTTC
>TRBD1|TRBV29-1|TRBJ1-1|13|.
CSSRQGGNTEAFF
TGCAGCTCCAGACAGGGGGGGAACACTGAAGCTTTCTTT
>.|TRBV29-1|TRBJ1-2|12|once
CSVRTENYGHTF
TGCAGCGTCAGGACGGAGAACTATGGCCACACCTTC
>.|TRBV7-2|TRBJ1-1|16|.
CASSLTVAYGGTEAFF
TGTGCCAGCAGCTTAACAGTGGCGTACGGCGGGACTGAAGCTTTCTTT
>TRBD1|TRBV9|TRBJ1-2|12|few
CASSATGDGYTF
TGTGCCAGCAGCGCAACAGGGGATGGCTACACCTTC
>.|TRBV7-9|TRBJ2-7|14|.
CASSLVQGRYEQYF
TGTGCCAGCAGCTTAGTGCAAGGGCGCTACGAGCAGTACTTC
>.|TRBV7-9|TRBJ1-5|14|.
CASSIEGSNQPQHF
TGTGCCAGCAGCATAGAGGGGTCCAATCAGCCCCAGCATTTT
>.|TRBV10-1|TRBJ1-1|14|.
CASPPIGGLTEAFF
TGCGCCAGCCCGCCGATTGGGGGCCTCACTGAAGCTTTCTTT
>.|TRBV6-2/TRBV6-3|TRBJ2-1|15|.
CASSTGLGMSNEQFF
TGTGCCAGCAGTACGGGACTCGGGATGTCCAATGAGCAGTTCTTC
>TRBD1|TRBV20-1|TRBJ2-5|14|.
CSAPKTGLQETQYF
TGCAGTGCTCCGAAGACAGGGCTCCAAGAGACCCAGTACTTC
>.|TRBV7-9|TRBJ1-2|13|.
CASSLAKAYGYTF
TGTGCCAGCAGCTTAGCCAAGGCTTACGGCTACACCTTC
>TRBD1|TRBV12-3/TRBV12-4|TRBJ1-2|13|few
CASRPGTAHGYTF
TGTGCCAGCAGACCCGGGACAGCCCATGGCTACACCTTC
>.|TRBV29-1|TRBJ2-2|15|few
CSVGKGLLNTGELFF
TGCAGCGTTGGAAAAGGCCTTCTCAACACCGGGGAGCTGTTTTTT